This T cell receptor beta chain is from a study of cytomegalovirus exposure and HLA in healthy donors. Study conclusions and caveats: A later analysis, which compared TCR beta chains of equal frequency, found the HLA-associated ones more clonally expanded.

For this clone: Antigen unknown.

The PCR had 60 Vbeta and 13 Jbeta primers. Sequencing was performed with immunoSEQ multiplex PCR; in TCRdb, only in-frame clones are kept and a portion is missing. The sample comprises about 120,000 clones, about 70% of which are singletons, and more than 2% rests with the top ten. The TCR was taken from a human donor in good health. Sequencing was carried out using PBMCs.

The CDR3 DNA reads as TGTGCCAGTATCGAAGGAGCGGGAGCCAACTACGAGCAGTACTTC. Residues: CASIEGAGANYEQYF. J is TRBJ2-7 and V is TRBV6-1; 8 nucleotides match TRBD2. The ends lost 9 bases at V and 3 bases at J; junction bases unmatched: 13. Germline assignment: CDR1 MNHNS and CDR2 SASEGT. The CDR3 is 15 residues long.